The 30 T cell receptor beta chains presented below share a single source sample, sequenced in a study of hypomethylating agent response in myelodysplastic syndrome. TCRdb keeps only in-frame clones here, not all; method: immunoSEQ multiplex PCR. This sample has about 5,700 clones, with roughly 80% found just once. Sequencing was performed on bone marrow, taken before or after starting hypomethylating agent treatment for myelodysplastic syndrome (not recorded which). The receptors originated from a human donor with myelodysplastic syndrome.

This clone appeared a few times. CDR3 protein: CASSAGTAAYEQYF. The CDR3 nucleotides read TGCGCCAGCAGCGCCGGGACAGCAGCCTACGAGCAGTACTTC. The genes are TRBV10-1 and TRBJ2-7; 7 bases map to TRBD1. The germline gives CDR1 WNHNN, CDR2 SYGVQD (reference sequence). J gave up 2 bases and V 6 bases, and 7 bases lay outside the gene matches. This CDR3 has 14 residues.

The chain couples TRBV7-2 to TRBJ1-1; D is unclear. The germline CDR1 and CDR2 sequences are SGHTA and FQGNSA. Trimming stripped 1 base from V and 5 bases from J, with 8 bases between. The CDR3 length is 13 residues. The DNA of the CDR3 is TGTGCCAGCAGCTTAGGGTTCACTACTGAAGCTTTCTTT. Translated, it gives CASSLGFTTEAFF. Looking up the rest from reference TRBV7-2 and TRBJ1-1 gives the full variable domain: GAGVSQSPSNKVTEKGKDVELRCDPISGHTALYWYRQSLGQGLEFLIYFQGNSAPDKSGLPSDRFSAERTGGSVSTLTIQRTQQEDSAVYLCASSLGFTTEAFFGQGTRLTVV.

This chain uses TRBV11-2 with TRBJ2-3; D gene unclear. Germline values: CDR1 SGHAT, CDR2 FQNNGV. There are 17 residues in the CDR3. V was cut by 2 bases and J by 2 bases, with 17 bases left in between. The CDR3 here is CASSLNGPGVFTDTQYF. The CDR3 coding sequence is TGTGCCAGCAGCTTAAATGGACCTGGAGTATTCACAGATACGCAGTATTTT.

This rearrangement joins TRBV29-1 to TRBJ2-3, with TRBD1 identical over 10 bases. This CDR3 has 14 residues. Germline lookup yields CDR1 SQVTM and CDR2 ANQGSEA. The V and J ends lost 6 bases and 6 bases, in that order; junction bases with no gene match: 9. Written as DNA, the CDR3 is TGCAGCGTCCGCGACAGGGGGCTCATGGATACGCAGTATTTT. This translates into CSVRDRGLMDTQYF.

The chain joins TRBV6-1 to TRBJ2-7; D is possibly TRBD1 (6 bases). V gave up 6 bases and J gave up 1 base, with 13 bases separating them. Germline values: CDR1 MNHNS, CDR2 SASEGT. This CDR3 has 14 amino acids. CDR3 bases: TGTGCCAGCAGCTATCCGGGACATTCCTACGAGCAGTACTTC. This encodes CASSYPGHSYEQYF.

This rearrangement joins TRBV7-2 to TRBJ2-1; D might be TRBD2 (6 bases). The CDR3 contains 14 residues. Germline CDR1 is SGHTA and CDR2 is FQGNSA. Trimming removed 1 base at V and 7 bases at J, with 11 bases between. The CDR3 here is CASSLGGIPNEQFF. The CDR3 nucleotides read TGTGCCAGCAGCTTAGGCGGGATCCCTAATGAGCAGTTCTTC.

This chain links TRBV23-1 with TRBJ1-5; 7 nucleotides match TRBD1. TRBV23-1 is an open reading frame, and its role is uncertain. The CDR3 runs to 14 residues. J was trimmed by 1 base and V by 6 bases; bases with no gene match: 3. CDR3 nucleotides: TGCGCCAGCAGGAGGGGACAGAGCAATCAGCCCCAGCATTTT. It encodes CASRRGQSNQPQHF.

The rearrangement uses TRBV2 and TRBJ1-2, with D possibly TRBD1 on 5 matching bases. Germline V gene data show CDR1 as SNHLY and CDR2 as FYNNEI. The length of the CDR3 is 12 residues. Trimming cost V 6 bases and J 4 bases, with 9 bases left between them. CDR3 coding DNA: TGTGCCAGCAGAGGGACGTCCTATGGCTACACCTTC. Translation gives CASRGTSYGYTF.

This chain uses TRBV7-9 with TRBJ1-1; TRBD1 might be the D (6 bases). Trimming left V 5 bases short and J 1 base short, with 8 bases between. The CDR3 is 13 residues long. The germline V gene has CDR1 SEHNR and CDR2 FQNEAQ (reference sequence). The CDR3 sequence is CASSVGQNTEAFF. Here the CDR3 DNA reads TGTGCCAGCAGCGTGGGACAGAACACTGAAGCTTTCTTT.

V and J are TRBV2 and TRBJ2-2; D is unresolved. The germline V and J ends were trimmed by 2 bases and 0 bases, with 10 bases remaining between them. Germline lookup yields CDR1 SNHLY and CDR2 FYNNEI. The CDR3 spans 16 residues. The CDR3 loop is CASSELGAPNTGELFF. The CDR3 DNA is TGTGCCAGCAGTGAACTCGGAGCCCCGAACACCGGGGAGCTGTTTTTT.

The V call is TRBV25-1, the J call TRBJ2-7, with D possibly being TRBD1 or TRBD2 (5 bases each). V lost 3 bases, J lost 0 bases, and 15 bases lay in between. Per the germline V gene, CDR1 is MGHDK and CDR2 is SYGVNS. CDR3 length equals 16 residues. The CDR3 DNA reads TGTGCCAGCAGTGAGTCCCATGGGACCACCTCCTACGAGCAGTACTTC. Translation gives CASSESHGTTSYEQYF.

This chain's CDR3 is CASSQQGLSYEQYF. The CDR3 bases are TGTGCCAGCAGTCAACAGGGATTGAGCTACGAGCAGTACTTC. The rearrangement joins TRBV6-5 to TRBJ2-7; possibly TRBD1 for D (6 bases). V was pared by 5 bases and J by 3 bases, with 14 bases between. The CDR3 length is 14 residues. CDR1 and CDR2 from the germline V gene are MNHEY and SVGAGI.

V and J are TRBV30 and TRBJ2-7; possible D gene TRBD1, 5 bases. This CDR3 has 12 residues. With 2 bases removed from V and 6 bases from J, the gap between germline ends came to 11 bases. Germline loops: CDR1 GTSNPN, CDR2 SVGIG (reference sequence). This chain's CDR3 is CAWSRQGVEQYF. The CDR3 nucleotides read TGTGCCTGGAGTCGTCAGGGCGTCGAGCAGTACTTC.

This rearrangement joins TRBV30 to TRBJ1-1; no clear D. The germline V and J ends were trimmed by 0 bases and 1 base, with 9 bases remaining between them. CDR3 size: 14 residues. Germline V lookup: CDR1 GTSNPN, CDR2 SVGIG (reference sequence). The CDR3 coding sequence is TGTGCCTGGAGTGTACTATCAGGGAACACTGAAGCTTTCTTT. Its protein product is CAWSVLSGNTEAFF. The full variable domain, its missing parts supplied by reference TRBV30 and TRBJ1-1, is SQTIHQWPATLVQPVGSPLSLECTVEGTSNPNLYWYRQAAGRGLQLLFYSVGIGQISSEVPQNLSASRPQDRQFILSSKKLLLSDSGFYLCAWSVLSGNTEAFFGQGTRLTVV.

This rearrangement joins TRBV2 to TRBJ1-1; D is possibly TRBD1 (6 bases). V lost 5 bases, J lost 3 bases, and 22 bases lay in between. CDR3 length: 17 amino acids. Germline V gene lookup returns CDR1 SNHLY and CDR2 FYNNEI. The CDR3 coding sequence is TGTGCCAGCAGTCCCCGACCTTTCACAGGGCTGGACACTGAAGCTTTCTTT. Translated: CASSPRPFTGLDTEAFF. Filled out from reference TRBV2 and TRBJ1-1, the complete variable domain reads EPEVTQTPSHQVTQMGQEVILRCVPISNHLYFYWYRQILGQKVEFLVSFYNNEISEKSEIFDDQFSVERPDGSNFTLKIRSTKLEDSAMYFCASSPRPFTGLDTEAFFGQGTRLTVV.

The genes are TRBV5-6 and TRBJ2-3, with D possibly being TRBD2 (5 bases). The CDR3 is 15 amino acids. CDR1 and CDR2 (germline): SGHDT, YYEEEE. Trimming removed 4 bases at V and 2 bases at J, with 14 bases between. CDR3 in DNA: TGTGCCAGCAGCCAAACAAGAGGGAACACAGATACGCAGTATTTT. Translating gives CASSQTRGNTDTQYF.

The chain is built from TRBV7-9 and TRBJ2-1; D remains unclear. The CDR3 is made up of 13 amino acids. Germline lookup yields CDR1 SEHNR and CDR2 FQNEAQ (reference sequence). V was clipped by 7 bases and J by 8 bases, with 15 bases between them. This CDR3 reads CASTSVWQDEQFF. In DNA, the CDR3 is TGTGCCAGCACCTCAGTTTGGCAGGATGAGCAGTTCTTC.

The chain couples TRBV9 to TRBJ1-3, with D possibly TRBD1 on 6 matching bases. Germline V gives CDR1 SGDLS, CDR2 YYNGEE. Trimming left V 0 bases short and J 2 bases short, with 6 bases between. The CDR3 covers 14 residues. The CDR3 coding sequence is TGTGCCAGCAGCGTAGCAGGGGCTGGAAACACCATATATTTT. Amino acids: CASSVAGAGNTIYF. The full variable domain, in which reference TRBV9 and TRBJ1-3 provide the parts outside the CDR3, is DSGVTQTPKHLITATGQRVTLRCSPRSGDLSVYWYQQSLDQGLQFLIQYYNGEERAKGNILERFSAQQFPDLHSELNLSSLELGDSALYFCASSVAGAGNTIYFGEGSWLTVV.

This chain uses TRBV11-2 with TRBJ1-1, with 9 bases identical to TRBD1. The germline CDR1 and CDR2 sequences are SGHAT and FQNNGV. V lost 0 bases to trimming and J lost 2 bases; unmatched junction nucleotides: 7. CDR3 size: 17 residues. CDR3 in DNA: TGTGCCAGCAGCTTAGAATACAGGGGGCGGAAAAACACTGAAGCTTTCTTT. Protein: CASSLEYRGRKNTEAFF.

The rearrangement joins TRBV7-9 to TRBJ2-7; 7 bases are a match to TRBD1. The CDR3 sequence is 13 residues long. Germline values: CDR1 SEHNR, CDR2 FQNEAQ (reference sequence). V shed 6 bases and J 3 bases; nucleotides not matched to a gene: 5. CDR3 coding DNA: TGTGCCAGCAGGAGAGGACAGGACTACGAGCAGTACTTC. As protein: CASRRGQDYEQYF.

The chain employs TRBV7-9 and TRBJ2-3; 8 positions match TRBD1. With 4 bases clipped from V and 3 bases from J, the junction kept 3 bases outside the gene matches. Germline V gene lookup returns CDR1 SEHNR and CDR2 FQNEAQ (reference sequence). The CDR3 consists of 14 residues. Here the CDR3 reads CASSSGQGTDTQYF. CDR3 sequence (DNA): TGTGCCAGCAGCTCTGGACAGGGAACAGATACGCAGTATTTT.

This clone was detected once. V and J are TRBV28 and TRBJ2-2, with TRBD2 identical over 8 bases. Germline values: CDR1 MDHEN, CDR2 SYDVKM. V was pared by 4 bases and J by 6 bases, with 13 bases of the junction left unmatched. The CDR3 totals 17 residues. The CDR3 spells CASSSLRGLAQAGELFF. CDR3 coding DNA: TGTGCCAGCAGTTCCCTTCGCGGACTAGCACAGGCCGGGGAGCTGTTTTTT.

This clone was counted once. This chain links TRBV10-2 with TRBJ2-7, with a possible D match to TRBD1 (5 bases). V was pared by 0 bases and J by 2 bases, with 5 bases between. The germline gives CDR1 WSHSY, CDR2 SAAADI. The CDR3 consists of 13 residues. The CDR3 region is CASSESTAYEQYF. The CDR3, as DNA: TGCGCCAGCAGTGAGTCGACAGCCTACGAGCAGTACTTC.

The chain recombines TRBV15 with TRBJ2-1, with D possibly TRBD2 on 5 matching bases. Germline CDR1 is LNHNV and CDR2 is YYDKDF (reference sequence). Between the trimmed V and J ends, which lost 5 bases and 4 bases, there was a span of 9 bases. The CDR3 sequence is 13 residues long. The CDR3 DNA reads TGTGCCACCAGCCCAACTAGATACAATGAGCAGTTCTTC. Translating gives CATSPTRYNEQFF.

This chain uses TRBV2 with TRBJ2-5; 7 bases line up with TRBD1. Near its end, the DNA agrees better with TRBJ2-7, so the J call may be wrong. CDR3 length: 15 amino acids. Germline values: CDR1 SNHLY, CDR2 FYNNEI. The CDR3 loop reads CASSEQGVVGYEQYF. CDR3 nucleotides: TGTGCCAGCAGTGAACAGGGGGTTGTGGGCTACGAGCAGTACTTC.

The rearrangement joins TRBV11-2 to TRBJ1-4; D gene unclear. V was clipped by 5 bases and J by 6 bases, with 10 bases between them. Germline CDR1 SGHAT, CDR2 FQNNGV. This CDR3 has 13 amino acids. CDR3 sequence: CASSPGGDEKLFF. DNA of the CDR3: TGTGCCAGCAGCCCCGGCGGTGATGAAAAACTGTTTTTT.

The chain combines TRBV9 with TRBJ2-7; TRBD1 matches 8 bases. The V segment lost 1 base and the J segment 7 bases; nucleotides outside the gene matches: 13. The CDR3 is 16 amino acids. Germline CDR1 and CDR2: SGDLS and YYNGEE. The CDR3, as DNA: TGTGCCAGCAGCGTACGTCCGGGACAGGCGACGGGGGAGCAGTACTTC. Its protein product is CASSVRPGQATGEQYF.

The J gene is TRBJ1-4, the V gene TRBV7-9; weak D call: TRBD1 (5 bases). The CDR3 length is 15 residues. Germline CDR1 and CDR2: SEHNR and FQNEAQ (reference sequence). V gave up 1 base and J gave up 5 bases, with 11 bases separating them. The CDR3 coding sequence is TGTGCCAGCAGCTTAGGGACAAGTACCAATGAAAAACTGTTTTTT. This gives the protein CASSLGTSTNEKLFF.

The chain uses TRBV18 and TRBJ2-1; D unresolved. Germline V gene lookup returns CDR1 KGHSH and CDR2 LQKENI. V was trimmed by 1 base and J by 6 bases, leaving 4 bases between them. The CDR3 has 12 residues. CDR3 sequence reads: CASSPLGNEQFF. The CDR3 bases are TGTGCCAGCTCACCACTCGGCAATGAGCAGTTCTTC.

The chain joins TRBV19 to TRBJ2-5, with 10 positions matching TRBD2. The V segment lost 4 bases and the J segment 9 bases; nucleotides outside the gene matches: 5. Germline CDR1 LNHDA, CDR2 SQIVND (reference sequence). The CDR3 runs 13 residues. The CDR3 loop is CASSRLAGGAQYF. The CDR3 nucleotides read TGTGCCAGTAGTAGACTAGCGGGTGGGGCCCAGTACTTC.